This TCR beta chain was recorded in a study of molecular identifiers for immune sequencing clone quantification. Study at large: In replicates, RNA from roughly 21,000 or 96,000 naive CD8 cells was divided five ways and four parts were sequenced.

TCRdb reprocessed the PCR reads via MiXCR and lists one record per CDR3 protein. The sample has around 320,000 distinct CDR3 sequences, over 20% seen once. Concerning this clonotype itself: Its target is not known.

Notes on the study in general: Clonotypes topping 20 RNA copies carried over 99% of effector molecules but under 1% of naive ones.

Naive CD8 T cell sorting was performed on the CD8+CD4-CCR7+CD45RA+ phenotype. This CDR3 has 14 residues. The sequenced material came from naive CD8+ T cells from blood, with Jurkat cell RNA spiked in. Subset: FACS-sorted CD8+CD4-CCR7+CD45RA+ naive T cells. The chain is built from TRBV21-1 and TRBJ1-5. TRBV21-1 is reported as a pseudogene. This TCR came from a human donor in good health. Some libraries in this study had Jurkat cell RNA spiked in. The CDR3 region is CASSKIDNKQPQHF. Here the CDR3 DNA reads TGTGCCAGCAGCAAAATCGATAACAAGCAGCCCCAGCATTTT.